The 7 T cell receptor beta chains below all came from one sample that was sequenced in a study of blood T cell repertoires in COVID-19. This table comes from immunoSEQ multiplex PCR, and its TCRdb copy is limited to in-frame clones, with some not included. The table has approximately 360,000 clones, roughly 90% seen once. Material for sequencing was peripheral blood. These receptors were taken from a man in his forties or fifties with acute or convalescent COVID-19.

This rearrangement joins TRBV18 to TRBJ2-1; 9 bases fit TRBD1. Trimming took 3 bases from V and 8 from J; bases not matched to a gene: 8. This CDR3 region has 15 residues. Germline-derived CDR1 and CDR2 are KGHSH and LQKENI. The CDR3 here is CASSPRDRAFHEQFF. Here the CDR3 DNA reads TGTGCCAGCTCACCCCGGGACAGGGCGTTCCATGAGCAGTTCTTC.

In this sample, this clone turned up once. This CDR3 reads CASSRQGAAYEQYF. CDR3 nucleotide sequence: TGTGCCAGCAGTCGACAGGGGGCAGCCTACGAGCAGTACTTC. This chain links TRBV6-5 with TRBJ2-7; 10 bases are shared with TRBD1. Germline V gene data show CDR1 as MNHEY and CDR2 as SVGAGI. J gave up 2 bases and V 5 bases, and 3 bases lay outside the gene matches. The CDR3 covers 14 residues.

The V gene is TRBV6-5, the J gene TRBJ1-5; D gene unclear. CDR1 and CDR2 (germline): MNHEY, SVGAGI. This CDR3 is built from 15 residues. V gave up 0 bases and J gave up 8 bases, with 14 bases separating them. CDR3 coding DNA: TGTGCCAGCAGTTACTCGGGCAGGACCGGGGAGCCCCAGCATTTT. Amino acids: CASSYSGRTGEPQHF.

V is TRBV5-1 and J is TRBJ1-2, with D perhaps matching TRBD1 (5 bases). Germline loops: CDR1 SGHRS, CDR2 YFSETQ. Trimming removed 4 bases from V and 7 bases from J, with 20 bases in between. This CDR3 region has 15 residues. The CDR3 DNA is TGCGCCAGCAGCCTCCAAGGTCAGGGAAGGGGTGGCTACACCTTC. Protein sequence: CASSLQGQGRGGYTF.

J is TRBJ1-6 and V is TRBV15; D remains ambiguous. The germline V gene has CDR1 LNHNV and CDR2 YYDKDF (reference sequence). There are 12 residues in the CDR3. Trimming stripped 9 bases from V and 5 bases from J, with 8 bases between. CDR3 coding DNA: TGTGCCACGACAAAAAATAATTCACCCCTCCACTTT. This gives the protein CATTKNNSPLHF. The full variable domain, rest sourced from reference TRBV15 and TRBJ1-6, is DAMVIQNPRYQVTQFGKPVTLSCSQTLNHNVMYWYQQKSSQAPKLLFHYYDKDFNNEADTPDNFQSRRPNTSFCFLDIRSPGLGDTAMYLCATTKNNSPLHFGNGTRLTVT.

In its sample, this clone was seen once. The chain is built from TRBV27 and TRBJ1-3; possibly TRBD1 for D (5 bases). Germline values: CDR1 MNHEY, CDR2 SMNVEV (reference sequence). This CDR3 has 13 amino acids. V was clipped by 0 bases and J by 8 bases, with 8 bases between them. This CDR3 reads CASSLSGGDTIYF. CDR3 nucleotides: TGTGCCAGCAGTTTATCGGGGGGAGACACCATATATTTT.

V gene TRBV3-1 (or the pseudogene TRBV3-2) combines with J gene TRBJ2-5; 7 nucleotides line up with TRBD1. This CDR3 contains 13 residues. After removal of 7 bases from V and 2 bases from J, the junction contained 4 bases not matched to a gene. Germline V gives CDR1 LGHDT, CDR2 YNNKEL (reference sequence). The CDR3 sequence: CASNRDRQETQYF. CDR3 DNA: TGTGCCAGCAACCGGGACAGACAAGAGACCCAGTACTTC.